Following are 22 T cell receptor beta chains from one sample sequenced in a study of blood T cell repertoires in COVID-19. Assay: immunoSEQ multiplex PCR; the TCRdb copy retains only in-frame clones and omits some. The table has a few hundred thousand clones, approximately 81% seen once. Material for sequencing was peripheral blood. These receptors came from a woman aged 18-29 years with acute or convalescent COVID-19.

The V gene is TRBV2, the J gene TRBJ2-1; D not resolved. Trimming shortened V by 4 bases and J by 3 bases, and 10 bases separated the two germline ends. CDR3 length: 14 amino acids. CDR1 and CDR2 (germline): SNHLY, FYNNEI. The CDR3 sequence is CASSGGYRYNEQFF. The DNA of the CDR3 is TGTGCCAGCAGTGGAGGCTATCGCTACAATGAGCAGTTCTTC. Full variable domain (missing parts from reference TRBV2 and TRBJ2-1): EPEVTQTPSHQVTQMGQEVILRCVPISNHLYFYWYRQILGQKVEFLVSFYNNEISEKSEIFDDQFSVERPDGSNFTLKIRSTKLEDSAMYFCASSGGYRYNEQFFGPGTRLTVL.

The CDR3 DNA reads as TGTGCCAGCAGCTTATACCTTGGTGCGGGGGTCACAGATACGCAGTATTTT. Translated, it gives CASSLYLGAGVTDTQYF. This chain uses TRBV7-8 with TRBJ2-3; 7 bases map to TRBD2. This CDR3 comprises 17 residues. Per germline, CDR1 SGHVS and CDR2 FQNEAQ. V was clipped by 2 bases and J by 2 bases; unmatched bases: 10.

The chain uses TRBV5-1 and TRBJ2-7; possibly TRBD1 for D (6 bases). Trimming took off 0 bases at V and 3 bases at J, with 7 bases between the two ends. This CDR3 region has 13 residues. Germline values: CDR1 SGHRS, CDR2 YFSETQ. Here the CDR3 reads CASSLDRDYEQYF. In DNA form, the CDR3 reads TGCGCCAGCAGCTTGGACAGGGACTACGAGCAGTACTTC.

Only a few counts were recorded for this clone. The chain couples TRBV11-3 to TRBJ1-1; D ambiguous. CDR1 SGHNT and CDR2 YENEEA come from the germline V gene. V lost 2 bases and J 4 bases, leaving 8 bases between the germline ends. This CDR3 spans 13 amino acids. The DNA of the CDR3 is TGTGCCAGCAGCTTAACTATAGGCACTGAAGCTTTCTTT. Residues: CASSLTIGTEAFF.

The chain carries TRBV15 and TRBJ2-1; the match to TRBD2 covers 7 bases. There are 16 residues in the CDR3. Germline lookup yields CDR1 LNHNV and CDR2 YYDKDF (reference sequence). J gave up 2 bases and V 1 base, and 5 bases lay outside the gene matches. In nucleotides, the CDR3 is TGTGCCACCAGCAGAGGGCTAGCGGTGCCCTACAATGAGCAGTTCTTC. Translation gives CATSRGLAVPYNEQFF.

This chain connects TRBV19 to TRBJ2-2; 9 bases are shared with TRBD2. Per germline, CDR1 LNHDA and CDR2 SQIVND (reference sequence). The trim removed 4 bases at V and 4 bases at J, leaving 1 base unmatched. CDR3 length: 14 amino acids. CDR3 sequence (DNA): TGTGCCAGTAGTAGCGGGAGGGGCACCGGGGAGCTGTTTTTT. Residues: CASSSGRGTGELFF.

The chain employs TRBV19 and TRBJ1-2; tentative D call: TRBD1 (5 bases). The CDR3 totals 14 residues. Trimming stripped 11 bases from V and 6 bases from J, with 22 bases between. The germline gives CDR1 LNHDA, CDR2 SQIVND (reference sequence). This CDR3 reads CASEDRGRIHGYTF. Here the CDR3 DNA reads TGTGCCTCCGAGGATAGGGGCCGGATCCATGGCTACACCTTC.

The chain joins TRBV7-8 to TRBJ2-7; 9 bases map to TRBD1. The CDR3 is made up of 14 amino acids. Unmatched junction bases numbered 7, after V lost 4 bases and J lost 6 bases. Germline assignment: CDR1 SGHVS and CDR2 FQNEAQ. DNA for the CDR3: TGTGCCAGCAGCTACCGGACAGGGGTCAGCGAGCAGTACTTC. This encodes CASSYRTGVSEQYF.

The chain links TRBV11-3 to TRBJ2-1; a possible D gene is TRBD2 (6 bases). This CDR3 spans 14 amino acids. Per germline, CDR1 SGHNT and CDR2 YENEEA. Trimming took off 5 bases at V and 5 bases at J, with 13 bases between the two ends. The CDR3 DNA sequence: TGTGCCAGCAGCACGGGACTGCACCACAATGAGCAGTTCTTC. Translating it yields CASSTGLHHNEQFF.

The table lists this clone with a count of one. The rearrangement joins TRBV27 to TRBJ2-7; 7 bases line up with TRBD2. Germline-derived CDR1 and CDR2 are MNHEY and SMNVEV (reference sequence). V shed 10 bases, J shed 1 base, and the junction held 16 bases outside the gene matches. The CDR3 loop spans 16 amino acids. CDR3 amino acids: CATRRTGGSESYEQYF. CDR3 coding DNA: TGTGCCACCAGGAGAACGGGCGGGAGTGAGTCCTACGAGCAGTACTTC.

CDR3 residues: CASRPTLGTGVSGYTF. The CDR3 nucleotides are TGTGCCAGCAGGCCTACCCTTGGGACAGGGGTCTCTGGCTACACCTTC. This chain links TRBV6-2 or TRBV6-3 with TRBJ1-2; 10 positions match TRBD1. The CDR3 contains 16 residues. The V gene end was trimmed by 6 bases and the J gene end by 7 bases; junction bases not matched to a gene: 14. Germline CDR1 and CDR2: MNHEY and SVGEGT.

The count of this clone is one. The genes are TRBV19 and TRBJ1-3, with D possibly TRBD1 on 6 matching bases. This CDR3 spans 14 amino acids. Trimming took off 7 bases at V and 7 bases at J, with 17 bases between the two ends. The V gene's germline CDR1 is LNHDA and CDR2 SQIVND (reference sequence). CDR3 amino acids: CASIPRGGDNTIYF. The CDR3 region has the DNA TGTGCCAGTATCCCCAGGGGAGGGGATAACACCATATATTTT.

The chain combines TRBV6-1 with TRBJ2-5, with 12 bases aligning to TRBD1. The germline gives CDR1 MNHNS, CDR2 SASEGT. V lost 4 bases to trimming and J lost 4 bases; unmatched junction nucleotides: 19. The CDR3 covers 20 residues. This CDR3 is CASSGDRGHAWAMGGETQYF. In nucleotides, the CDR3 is TGTGCCAGCAGTGGGGACAGGGGGCACGCGTGGGCCATGGGGGGAGAGACCCAGTACTTC.

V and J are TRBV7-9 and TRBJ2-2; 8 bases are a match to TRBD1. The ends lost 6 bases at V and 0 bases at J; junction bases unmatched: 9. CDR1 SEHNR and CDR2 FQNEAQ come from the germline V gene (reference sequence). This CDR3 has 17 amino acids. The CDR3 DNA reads TGTGCCAGCAGAGGACAGGGCCACCTACCGAACACCGGGGAGCTGTTTTTT. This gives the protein CASRGQGHLPNTGELFF. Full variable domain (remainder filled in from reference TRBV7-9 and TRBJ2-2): DTGVSQNPRHKITKRGQNVTFRCDPISEHNRLYWYRQTLGQGPEFLTYFQNEAQLEKSRLLSDRFSAERPKGSFSTLEIQRTEQGDSAMYLCASRGQGHLPNTGELFFGEGSRLTVL.

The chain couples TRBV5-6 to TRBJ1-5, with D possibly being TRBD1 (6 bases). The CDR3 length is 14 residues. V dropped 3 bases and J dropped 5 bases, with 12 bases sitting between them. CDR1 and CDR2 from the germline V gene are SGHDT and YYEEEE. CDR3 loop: CASSSGQRDQPQHF. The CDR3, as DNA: TGTGCCAGCAGCTCTGGACAGAGAGATCAGCCCCAGCATTTT. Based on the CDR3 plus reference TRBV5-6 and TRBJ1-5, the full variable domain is DAGVTQSPTHLIKTRGQQVTLRCSPKSGHDTVSWYQQALGQGPQFIFQYYEEEERQRGNFPDRFSGHQFPNYSSELNVNALLLGDSALYLCASSSGQRDQPQHFGDGTRLSIL.

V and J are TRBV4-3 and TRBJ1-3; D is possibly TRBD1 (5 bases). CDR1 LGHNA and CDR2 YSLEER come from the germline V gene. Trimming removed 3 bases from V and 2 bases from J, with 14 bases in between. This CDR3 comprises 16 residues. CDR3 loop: CASSHNPRVTGNTIYF. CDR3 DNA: TGCGCCAGCAGCCACAACCCCAGGGTGACTGGAAACACCATATATTTT.

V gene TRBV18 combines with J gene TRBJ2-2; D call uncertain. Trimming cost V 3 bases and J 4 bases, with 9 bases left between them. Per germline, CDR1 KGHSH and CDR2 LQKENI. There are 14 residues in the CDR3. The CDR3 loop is CASSPPDITGELFF. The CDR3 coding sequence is TGTGCCAGCTCACCCCCCGACATCACCGGGGAGCTGTTTTTT.

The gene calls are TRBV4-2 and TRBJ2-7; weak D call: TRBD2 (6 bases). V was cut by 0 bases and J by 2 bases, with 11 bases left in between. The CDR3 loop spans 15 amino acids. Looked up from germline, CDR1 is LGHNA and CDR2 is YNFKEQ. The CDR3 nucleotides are TGTGCCAGCAGCCAAGATGGGGGAGGTGCCTACGAGCAGTACTTC. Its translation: CASSQDGGGAYEQYF.

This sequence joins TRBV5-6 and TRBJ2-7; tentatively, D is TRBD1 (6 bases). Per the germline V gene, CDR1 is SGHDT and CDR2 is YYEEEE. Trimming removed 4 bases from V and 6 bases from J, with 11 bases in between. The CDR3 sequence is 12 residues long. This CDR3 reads CASSKPGVEQYF. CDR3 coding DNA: TGTGCCAGCAGCAAACCAGGGGTCGAGCAGTACTTC.

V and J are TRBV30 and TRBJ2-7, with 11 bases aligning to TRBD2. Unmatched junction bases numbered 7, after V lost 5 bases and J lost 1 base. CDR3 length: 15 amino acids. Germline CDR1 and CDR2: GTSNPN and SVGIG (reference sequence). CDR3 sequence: CAWDPGLAESYEQYF. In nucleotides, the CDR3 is TGTGCCTGGGATCCGGGACTAGCGGAATCCTACGAGCAGTACTTC.

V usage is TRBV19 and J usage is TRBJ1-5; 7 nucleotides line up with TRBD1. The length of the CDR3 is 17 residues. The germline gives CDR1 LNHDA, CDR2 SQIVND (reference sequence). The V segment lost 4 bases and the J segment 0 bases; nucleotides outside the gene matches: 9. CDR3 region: CASSRRQGPYSNQPQHF. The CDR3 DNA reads TGTGCCAGTAGTAGGAGACAGGGACCCTATAGCAATCAGCCCCAGCATTTT.

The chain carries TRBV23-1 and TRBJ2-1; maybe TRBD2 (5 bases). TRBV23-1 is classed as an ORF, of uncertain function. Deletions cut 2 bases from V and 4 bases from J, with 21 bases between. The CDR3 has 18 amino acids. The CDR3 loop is CASSQPRNSELHYNEQFF. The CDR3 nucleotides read TGCGCCAGCAGTCAACCGAGGAATAGCGAGCTACATTACAATGAGCAGTTCTTC.